A selection of T cell receptor beta chains follows, all from one sample in a study of CD8 T cells in ankylosing spondylitis. In TCRdb, the 5' RACE reads were re-called with MiXCR into one record per CDR3 protein. The table has about 130,000 distinct CDR3 sequences, 9.3% seen once. The specimen sequenced was blood, either unsorted or a sorted T cell fraction (not recorded which). The receptors come from a male donor with ankylosing spondylitis or in good health (not recorded which). CDR3s include the opening cysteine and the closing phenylalanine or tryptophan. D genes are given only for firm matches. Size tells how often a clone was seen (once, few, many) or the class of an expanded clone, and some rows leave it out.

>many|TRBD2|TRBJ2-1|TRBV9
CASSGTSGNYYNEQFF
TGTGCCAGCAGCGGGACTAGCGGGAACTACTACAATGAGCAGTTCTTC
>many|NA|TRBJ2-7|TRBV7-2
CASSKMRGETYEQYF
TGTGCCAGCAGTAAAATGAGGGGGGAAACCTACGAGCAGTACTTC
>many|NA|TRBJ2-6|TRBV29-1
CSVGPGLSGANVLTF
TGCAGCGTTGGGCCGGGCCTCTCTGGGGCCAACGTCCTGACTTTC
>few|NA|TRBJ2-5|TRBV20-1
CSVADEGQETQYF
TGCAGTGTCGCAGACGAGGGGCAAGAGACCCAGTACTTC
>many|NA|TRBJ2-1|TRBV20-1
CSATPPVSYNEQFF
TGCAGTGCTACGCCTCCGGTGTCCTACAATGAGCAGTTCTTC
>many|NA|TRBJ2-1|TRBV6-2/TRBV6-3
CASPGYRSENEQFF
TGTGCCAGCCCGGGCTACCGTAGCGAAAATGAGCAGTTCTTC
>few|NA|TRBJ2-7|TRBV21-1
CASTGRGGNCEQYF
TGTGCCAGCACTGGAAGGGGGGGGAATTGCGAGCAGTACTTC
>NA|TRBD2|TRBJ2-3|TRBV7-2
CASSLVSGRTDTQYF
TGTGCCAGCAGCTTAGTTAGCGGGAGAACAGATACGCAGTATTTT
>few|NA|TRBJ1-6|TRBV20-1
CSAPHGQGLKNNSPLHF
TGCAGTGCTCCCCATGGGCAGGGACTCAAAAATAATTCACCCCTCCACTTT
>many|TRBD1|TRBJ2-7|TRBV5-1
CASSWGQGRSEEQYF
TGCGCCAGCAGCTGGGGACAGGGAAGATCTGAAGAGCAGTACTTC
>NA|TRBD2|TRBJ2-1|TRBV5-1
CASSSLGLAGGPQNEQFF
TGCGCCAGCAGCTCCCTGGGACTAGCGGGAGGGCCGCAGAATGAGCAGTTCTTC
>few|TRBD1|TRBJ1-5|TRBV6-1
CASSQTGDGPQHF
TGTGCCAGCAGTCAGACAGGGGATGGGCCCCAGCATTTT
>many|NA|TRBJ2-6|TRBV7-2
CASSYRVTTSGANVLTF
TGTGCCAGCAGCTACCGGGTCACCACCTCTGGGGCCAACGTCCTGACTTTC
>many|NA|TRBJ1-1|TRBV3-1
CASRSLNTNTEAFF
TGTGCCAGCAGATCCCTTAACACGAACACTGAAGCTTTCTTT
>many|NA|TRBJ2-6|TRBV5-6
CASSDLLGANVLTF
TGTGCCAGCAGCGATCTGCTCGGGGCCAACGTCCTGACTTTC
>NA|NA|TRBJ1-6|TRBV7-9
CASSGSGQNSPLHF
TGTGCCAGCAGCGGAAGTGGACAGAATTCACCCCTCCACTTT
>many|TRBD2|TRBJ2-3|TRBV5-6
CASSKTAGGREDTQYF
TGTGCCAGCAGCAAAACAGCGGGAGGGCGGGAAGATACGCAGTATTTT
>many|NA|TRBJ2-4|TRBV20-1
CSASKGFAKNIQYF
TGCAGTGCTTCTAAAGGGTTTGCCAAAAACATTCAGTACTTC
>many|TRBD2|TRBJ2-1|TRBV3-1
CASSQVGTSGRSYNEQFF
TGTGCCAGCAGCCAAGTGGGGACTAGCGGGAGATCCTACAATGAGCAGTTCTTC
>many|TRBD2|TRBJ2-3|TRBV29-1
CSASPPSGEVIYTDTQYF
TGCAGCGCGAGCCCCCCTAGCGGGGAGGTTATTTACACAGATACGCAGTATTTT
>many|NA|TRBJ1-2|TRBV29-1
CSVQVTNYGYTF
TGCAGCGTACAGGTTACTAACTATGGCTACACCTTC
>NA|NA|TRBJ2-1|TRBV20-1
CCARENLRRDPNEQFF
TGCTGTGCTAGAGAAAACTTAAGGCGGGATCCCAATGAGCAGTTCTTC
>NA|NA|TRBJ2-5|TRBV20-1
CSAPGVGETQYF
TGCAGTGCCCCGGGGGTGGGGGAGACCCAGTACTTC
>few|NA|TRBJ2-5|TRBV21-1
CASSKVGAGRETQYF
TGTGCCAGCAGCAAAGTCGGAGCGGGAAGGGAGACCCAGTACTTC
>many|TRBD1|TRBJ2-7|TRBV25-1
CASRGDSYEQYF
TGTGCCAGCAGGGGGGACAGCTACGAGCAGTACTTC
>many|NA|TRBJ1-6|TRBV27
CASSGGFNSPLHF
TGTGCCAGCAGTGGCGGCTTTAATTCACCCCTCCACTTT
>NA|TRBD2|TRBJ2-1|TRBV7-2
CASSFWGGSYNEQFF
TGTGCCAGCAGCTTCTGGGGGGGGTCCTACAATGAGCAGTTCTTC
>many|TRBD2|TRBJ2-7|TRBV5-1
CASSQGLANEQYF
TGCGCCAGCAGCCAGGGACTAGCGAACGAGCAGTACTTC
>many|TRBD2|TRBJ2-3|TRBV20-1
CSARDLQTSGSSDTQYF
TGCAGTGCTAGAGACCTCCAGACTAGCGGGAGCTCAGATACGCAGTATTTT
>few|NA|TRBJ1-1|TRBV7-3
CASSLTETTEAFF
TGTGCCAGCAGCTTAACGGAAACAACTGAAGCTTTCTTT
>many|TRBD1|TRBJ1-5|TRBV6-1
CASSPGQGLINQPQHF
TGTGCCAGCAGTCCCGGACAGGGTTTAATCAATCAGCCCCAGCATTTT
>many|NA|TRBJ2-2|TRBV29-1
CSVSVANTGELFF
TGCAGCGTTTCTGTCGCCAACACCGGGGAGCTGTTTTTT
>NA|NA|TRBJ2-4|TRBV11-2
CASSLDRGETSRHIQYF
TGTGCCAGCAGCTTAGATAGAGGCGAGACCTCACGTCACATTCAGTACTTC
>NA|NA|TRBJ2-2|TRBV7-2
CASSLVRGANTGELFF
TGTGCCAGCAGCTTAGTTAGGGGGGCGAACACCGGGGAGCTGTTTTTT
>many|TRBD1|TRBJ2-1|TRBV11-2
CASSFHGAFGQGNSYNEQFF
TGTGCCAGCAGCTTTCACGGCGCTTTCGGACAGGGGAACTCCTACAATGAGCAGTTCTTC
>many|NA|TRBJ2-4|TRBV7-2
CASSPGGVAKNIQYF
TGTGCCAGCAGCCCCGGCGGGGTAGCCAAAAACATTCAGTACTTC
>many|NA|TRBJ2-3|TRBV20-1
CSAPAGTDTQYF
TGCAGTGCCCCGGCCGGCACAGATACGCAGTATTTT
>many|NA|TRBJ1-4|TRBV20-1
CSAGQGGNGEKLFF
TGCAGTGCTGGGCAGGGTGGTAATGGTGAAAAACTGTTTTTT
>few|NA|TRBJ2-5|TRBV29-1
CSVGSGEETQYF
TGCAGCGTTGGCTCAGGGGAAGAGACCCAGTACTTC
>few|NA|TRBJ2-3|TRBV7-2
CASSPRVGLHTDTQYF
TGTGCCAGCAGCCCCCGTGTTGGGTTACACACAGATACGCAGTATTTT
>many|NA|TRBJ2-1|TRBV5-1
CASSPTYDEQFF
TGCGCCAGCAGCCCGACGTATGATGAGCAGTTCTTC
>NA|NA|TRBJ1-3|TRBV7-9
CASSPRAFSGNTIYF
TGTGCCAGCAGCCCCCGGGCTTTCTCTGGAAACACCATATATTTT
>few|TRBD2|TRBJ2-1|TRBV20-1
CSAPSGGTSYNEQFF
TGCAGTGCTCCCTCGGGGGGTACCTCCTACAATGAGCAGTTCTTC
>NA|NA|TRBJ1-2|TRBV20-1
CSARDRGYYGYTF
TGCAGTGCTAGAGATCGGGGGTACTATGGCTACACCTTC
>many|NA|TRBJ2-3|TRBV7-8
CASSLGRSTDTQYF
TGTGCCAGCAGCTTGGGCAGAAGCACAGATACGCAGTATTTT
>many|TRBD1|TRBJ2-5|TRBV14
CASSRNRGQETQYF
TGTGCCAGCAGCCGAAACAGGGGGCAGGAGACCCAGTACTTC
>few|TRBD1|TRBJ2-5|TRBV10-3
CAISDNRGRETQYF
TGTGCCATCAGTGACAACAGGGGGCGGGAGACCCAGTACTTC
>once|TRBD2|TRBJ2-1|TRBV4-1
CASSQPSGRALPFF
TGCGCCAGCAGCCAACCTAGCGGGAGGGCCCTTCCTTTCTTC
>many|NA|TRBJ2-6|TRBV5-1
CASSLGSSGANVLTF
TGCGCCAGCAGCTTGGGTAGCTCTGGGGCCAACGTCCTGACTTTC
>many|NA|TRBJ2-2|TRBV2
CASRLTNTNTGELFF
TGTGCCAGCAGGTTGACTAACACGAACACCGGGGAGCTGTTTTTT
>few|TRBD1|TRBJ2-7|TRBV19
CASSTGQPALNEQYF
TGTGCCAGTAGCACGGGACAGCCCGCTTTGAACGAGCAGTACTTC
>many|TRBD1|TRBJ2-7|TRBV5-1
CASSLGDRGLVEQYF
TGCGCCAGCAGCTTAGGGGACAGGGGATTAGTGGAGCAGTACTTC